The source of this T cell receptor (beta chain) is a study of monozygotic twins with inflammatory bowel disease. General study points: Inverse Simpson values showed less TCRbeta diversity in IBD patients than in their healthy co-twins. Perhaps reflecting limited power, concordant and discordant twins did not differ in repertoire similarity.

With respect to this clonotype: Antigen unknown.

Whole blood served as the source of total RNA, and no T cell sorting took place. Every TCR library drew on about 4,000 ng of total RNA. For each CDR3 protein, TCRdb gives one entry from its re-call of the 5' RACE reads, without DNA. The sample has roughly 160,000 distinct CDR3 sequences. This CDR3 has 14 amino acids. Germline values: CDR1 MNHNS, CDR2 SASEGT. The sequence came from a human donor with ulcerative colitis or Crohn's disease, or a healthy co-twin of an affected twin (not recorded which). Sequenced: blood. The rearrangement joins TRBV6-1 to TRBJ2-5; TCRdb gives TRBD1 as the D gene, but with no DNA this cannot be confirmed. The CDR3 loop is CASSSGTGSETQYF.